This T cell receptor (beta chain) was sequenced during a study of beta chain features in type 1 diabetes. The V end was cut by 4 bases, the J end by 1 base, with 14 bases between. Germline CDR1 reads SGHRS; CDR2 reads YFSETQ. This CDR3 spans 15 amino acids. Every bit of the isolated RNA underwent reverse transcription, so sequencing read expressed TCRB transcripts. Sequenced by immunoSEQ multiplex PCR; TCRdb stores in-frame clones only, minus some. Of 200,000 to 250,000 clones in the sample, 9.6% were seen once. The specimen was naive CD4+ T cells from blood. The V gene is TRBV5-1, the J gene TRBJ1-1; perhaps TRBD1 as D (5 bases). The clonotype comes from a woman aged 18-35 years in good health. The DNA of the CDR3 is TGCGCCAGCAGCAGAACTCAGGGCCCGAACACTGAAGCTTTCTTT. This gives the protein CASSRTQGPNTEAFF.